This T cell receptor (beta chain) was profiled in a study of blood T cell repertoires in COVID-19. Original handling: Amplified reference gene primers provided the basis for estimating nucleated cell counts. This table comes from immunoSEQ multiplex PCR, and its TCRdb copy is limited to in-frame clones, with some not included. Clone size and V and J calls were adopted from that table, with D and trimming inferred from the DNA. The sample holds 150,000 to 200,000 clones, around 83% seen once. The source is a woman aged 25-40 years with active or convalescent COVID-19. The sequenced sample consisted of peripheral blood.

In nucleotides, the CDR3 is TGTGCCAGCAGCATCCGGGACAGGGCGGATACGCAGTATTTT. This translates into CASSIRDRADTQYF. The chain employs TRBV5-4 and TRBJ2-3, with 9 bases fitting TRBD1. Germline V lookup: CDR1 SGHNT, CDR2 YYREEE (reference sequence). The CDR3 is 14 amino acids. V lost 4 bases, J lost 6 bases, and 6 bases stayed unmatched.